This T cell receptor (beta chain) was captured by sequencing in a study of early T cells in non-severe SARS-CoV-2 infection. Overall study: Whole-blood bulk RNA, unsorted, was sequenced, and chains were unpaired.

Study observations and caveats: Matching against VDJdb likely underestimated virus-specific expansions, favoring anti-spike CD8.

Individual cDNA molecules received unique molecular identifiers. TCRdb independently ran MiXCR on the 5' RACE reads; one entry per CDR3 protein. The sample lists 20,000 to 25,000 distinct CDR3 sequences, more than 4% occurring once. The CDR3 consists of 16 residues. The germline V gene encodes CDR1 SGHTA and CDR2 FQGNSA. The ends lost 2 bases at V and 10 bases at J; junction bases unmatched: 9. This clonotype was observed a few times. Its cognate antigen is unknown. The rearrangement joins TRBV7-2 to TRBJ1-6, with TRBD1 matching 9 bases. The source of this sequence is an adult who was a healthcare worker with PCR-confirmed SARS-CoV-2 infection or an uninfected control (not recorded which). The sequenced sample consisted of whole blood. In DNA, the CDR3 is TGTGCCAGCAGCTTATCGCCGGGACAGGGAGGATCACCCCTCCACTTT. Protein: CASSLSPGQGGSPLHF.